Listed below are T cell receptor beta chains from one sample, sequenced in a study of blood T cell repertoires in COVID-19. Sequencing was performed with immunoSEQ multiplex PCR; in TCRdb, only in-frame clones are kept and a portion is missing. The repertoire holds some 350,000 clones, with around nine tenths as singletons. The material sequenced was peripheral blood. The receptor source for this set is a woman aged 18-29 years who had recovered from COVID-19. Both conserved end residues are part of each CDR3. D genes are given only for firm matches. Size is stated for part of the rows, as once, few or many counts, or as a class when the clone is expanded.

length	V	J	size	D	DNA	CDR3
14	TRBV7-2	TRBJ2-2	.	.	TGTGCCAGCAGCAAGGACAGCCGGCTCGGGGAGCTGTTTTTT	CASSKDSRLGELFF
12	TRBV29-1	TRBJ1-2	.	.	TGCAGCGGGATCCTTCCGGGGTATGGCTACACCTTC	CSGILPGYGYTF
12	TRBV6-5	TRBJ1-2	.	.	TGTGCCAGCACCTTGGGGGGCTATGGCTACACCTTC	CASTLGGYGYTF
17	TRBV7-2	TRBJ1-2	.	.	TGTGCCAGCAGCCCCACTTCGGCGGGCGTGGGACTAGGTGGCTACACCTTC	CASSPTSAGVGLGGYTF
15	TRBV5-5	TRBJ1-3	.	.	TGTGCCAGCAGCTTGAGGGGTTTCTCTGGAAACACCATATATTTT	CASSLRGFSGNTIYF
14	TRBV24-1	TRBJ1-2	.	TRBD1	TGTGCCACCAGTGACATGACAGGGGGCTATGGCTACACCTTC	CATSDMTGGYGYTF
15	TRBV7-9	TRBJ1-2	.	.	TGTGCCAGCAGCTTACCAGGGCCCACTAACTATGGCTACACCTTC	CASSLPGPTNYGYTF
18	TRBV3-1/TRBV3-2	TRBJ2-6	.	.	TGTGCCAGCAGCCAAGTTGCCCGGGGGGCGACTGGGGCCAACGTCCTGACTTTC	CASSQVARGATGANVLTF
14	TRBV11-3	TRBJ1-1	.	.	TGTGCCAGCAGCTTAGTACCGGGAAGCACTGAAGCTTTCTTT	CASSLVPGSTEAFF
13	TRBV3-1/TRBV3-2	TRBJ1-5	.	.	TGTGCCAGCAGCCAAGATCGGGGGCAGCCCCAGCATTTT	CASSQDRGQPQHF
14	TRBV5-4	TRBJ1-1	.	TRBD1	TGTGCCAGCAGCTGGGACAGGGGAAGCACTGAAGCTTTCTTT	CASSWDRGSTEAFF
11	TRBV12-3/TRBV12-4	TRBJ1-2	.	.	TGTGCCAGCCTGGCCTCCTATGGCTACACCTTC	CASLASYGYTF
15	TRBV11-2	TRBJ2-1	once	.	TGTGCCAGCAGCTCTCCTAGGGGCAACGGAAATGAGCAGTTCTTC	CASSSPRGNGNEQFF
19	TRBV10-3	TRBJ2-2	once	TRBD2	TGTGCCATCACCCACGACGAGGCGGCGGGAGGACGAAACACCGGGGAGCTGTTTTTT	CAITHDEAAGGRNTGELFF
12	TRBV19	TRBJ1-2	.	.	TGTGCCAGTAATCGTCCTAACTATGGCTACACCTTC	CASNRPNYGYTF
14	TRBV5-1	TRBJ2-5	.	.	TGCGCCAGCAGCCCAAACAGAAGGCAAGAGACCCAGTACTTC	CASSPNRRQETQYF
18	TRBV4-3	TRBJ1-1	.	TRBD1	TGCGCCAGCAGCCAAGTCCGACCCAGACAGGGATTAAACACTGAAGCTTTCTTT	CASSQVRPRQGLNTEAFF
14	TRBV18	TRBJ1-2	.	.	TGTGCCAGCTCACCTCTCAGCGCTAACTATGGCTACACCTTC	CASSPLSANYGYTF
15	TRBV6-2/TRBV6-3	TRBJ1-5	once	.	TGTGCCAGCAGCGGCACGGATTACTACAATCAGCCCCAGCATTTT	CASSGTDYYNQPQHF
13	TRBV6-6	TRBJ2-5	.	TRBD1	TGTGCCAGCAGTCGACAGGGTGAAGAGACCCAGTACTTC	CASSRQGEETQYF
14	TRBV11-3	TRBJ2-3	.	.	TGTGCCAGCAGCTTAGGTTCGGGTACAGATACGCAGTATTTT	CASSLGSGTDTQYF
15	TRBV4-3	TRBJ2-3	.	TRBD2	TGCGCCAGCAGCCAGGAGCGGGAAGGCACAGATACGCAGTATTTT	CASSQEREGTDTQYF
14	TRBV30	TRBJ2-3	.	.	TGTGCCTGGAGTGTAACGCAGGGTGTTGGCGGGCAGTATTTT	CAWSVTQGVGGQYF
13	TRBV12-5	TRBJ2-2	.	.	TGTGCTAGTGGTTTGGCCCCGACCGGGGAGCTGTTTTTT	CASGLAPTGELFF
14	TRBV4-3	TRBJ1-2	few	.	TGCGCCAGCAGCCAAGATCCAGGGTACTATGGCTACACCTTC	CASSQDPGYYGYTF
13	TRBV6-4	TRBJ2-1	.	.	TGTGCCAGCAGTGAACATCCGGCAGGTAGGCAGTTCTTC	CASSEHPAGRQFF
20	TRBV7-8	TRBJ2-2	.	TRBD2	TGTGCCAGCAGCTTAGTTTCTAGCGGGGGACTAACCGCCCACACCGGGGAGCTGTTTTTT	CASSLVSSGGLTAHTGELFF
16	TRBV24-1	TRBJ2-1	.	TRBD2	TGTGCCACCAGTGATTTTTTAGCGGGAGGTAGGAATGAGCAGTTCTTC	CATSDFLAGGRNEQFF
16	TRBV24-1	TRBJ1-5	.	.	TGTGCCACCAGTGACCCCGGGAGGGATAGCAATCAGCCCCAGCATTTT	CATSDPGRDSNQPQHF
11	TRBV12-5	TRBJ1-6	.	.	TGTGCTAGTGGTGCCGGGTCACCCCTCCACTTT	CASGAGSPLHF
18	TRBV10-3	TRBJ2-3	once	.	TGTGCCATCAGTGAGTCGACCCTGGGGGCCGGAGGCACAGATACGCAGTATTTT	CAISESTLGAGGTDTQYF
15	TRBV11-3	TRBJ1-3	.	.	TGTGCCAGCAGCTCGGGACTCCTCTCTGGAAACACCATATATTTT	CASSSGLLSGNTIYF
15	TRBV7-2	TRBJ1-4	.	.	TGTGCCAGCAGCTCCGGAGGCCATACTAATGAAAAACTGTTTTTT	CASSSGGHTNEKLFF
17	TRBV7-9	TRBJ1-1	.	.	TGTGCCAGCAGCTCCCCCTGGGGGGTTGTATCGAACACTGAAGCTTTCTTT	CASSSPWGVVSNTEAFF
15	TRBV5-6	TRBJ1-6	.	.	TGTGCCAGCAGCTCGCGGACATTTCCAAATTCACCCCTCCACTTT	CASSSRTFPNSPLHF
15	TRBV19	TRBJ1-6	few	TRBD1	TGTGCCAGTAGTCCAACCGGGACAGGGACTTCACCCCTCCACTTT	CASSPTGTGTSPLHF
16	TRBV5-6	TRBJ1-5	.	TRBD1	TGTGCCAGCAGCTTGTCCCGGGACAGGGTAGGACAGCCCCAGCATTTT	CASSLSRDRVGQPQHF
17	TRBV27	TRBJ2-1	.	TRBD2	TGTGCCAGCAGACGACTAGCGGGAGAGGGGACTTACAATGAGCAGTTCTTC	CASRRLAGEGTYNEQFF
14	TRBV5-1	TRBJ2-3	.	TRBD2	TGCGCCAGTAGACTAGCGCCTAACACAGATACGCAGTATTTT	CASRLAPNTDTQYF
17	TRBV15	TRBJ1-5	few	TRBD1	TGTGCCACCAGCAGAGATTCGGACAGGAGAGGGAATCAGCCCCAGCATTTT	CATSRDSDRRGNQPQHF
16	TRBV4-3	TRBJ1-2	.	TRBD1	TGCGCCAGCAGCCAAGATTTAGGGGGCGCAATGTTTGGCTACACCTTC	CASSQDLGGAMFGYTF
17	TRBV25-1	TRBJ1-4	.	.	TGTGCCAGCACCCCTAACGTGCCGGCCCGGGGGGCTGAAAAACTGTTTTTT	CASTPNVPARGAEKLFF
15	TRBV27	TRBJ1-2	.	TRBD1	TGTGCCAGCAGTTTAGCCTCACAGGGGAACTATGGCTACACCTTC	CASSLASQGNYGYTF
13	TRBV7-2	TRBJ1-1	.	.	TGTGCCAGCAGCATCAGGGAAAACACTGAAGCTTTCTTT	CASSIRENTEAFF
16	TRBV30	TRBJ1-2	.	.	TGTGCCTGGAGTGTACGGTGGGGTGGAGGGAAGGGTGGCTACACCTTC	CAWSVRWGGGKGGYTF
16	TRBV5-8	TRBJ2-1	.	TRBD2	TGTGCCAGCAGCTACCCTGGGACTAGCGGGAGAGTCGAGCAGTTCTTC	CASSYPGTSGRVEQFF
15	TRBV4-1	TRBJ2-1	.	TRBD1	TGCGCCAGCAGCCAGAACAGGGGCGGGTACAATGAGCAGTTCTTC	CASSQNRGGYNEQFF
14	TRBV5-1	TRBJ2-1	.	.	TGCGCCAGCAGCTGGGGGCAGGGGGGAAATGAGCAGTTCTTC	CASSWGQGGNEQFF
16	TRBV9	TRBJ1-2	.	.	TGTGCCAGCAGCGTAGCGGAAGGCAGGGGAAGCTATGGCTACACCTTC	CASSVAEGRGSYGYTF
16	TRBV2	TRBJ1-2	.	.	TGTGCCAGCAGTTACCGGGACTTCAGCCGAAACTATGGCTACACCTTC	CASSYRDFSRNYGYTF
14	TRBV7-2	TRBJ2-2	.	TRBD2	TGTGCCGTGGGGACTAGCGGGAACACCGGGGAGCTGTTTTTT	CAVGTSGNTGELFF
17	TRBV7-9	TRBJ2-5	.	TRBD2	TGTGCCAGCAGCTTTCCCATGGGACTAGCGGGACAAGAGACCCAGTACTTC	CASSFPMGLAGQETQYF
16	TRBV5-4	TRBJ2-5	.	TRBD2	TGTGCCAGCAGCTTACCCCCTCTAGCGGGAGCAGAGACCCAGTACTTC	CASSLPPLAGAETQYF